The 5 T cell receptor beta chains given below trace back to one sample, sequenced in a study of Graves' ophthalmopathy and Graves' hyperthyroidism. TCR beta CDR3 regions were amplified from RNA transcripts. First-round RT-PCR with HTBI primers preceded a second-round multiplex PCR. TCRdb itself ran the multiplex PCR reads through MiXCR, one entry per CDR3 protein. This table has approximately 17,000 distinct CDR3 sequences, about 43% appearing once. Sequenced material: peripheral blood. The source is a woman between 40 and 55 years old with stable Graves' hyperthyroidism.

This clonotype ranks as medium-sized. The rearrangement uses TRBV7-8 and TRBJ1-1, with D tentatively TRBD1 (5 bases). CDR1 is SGHVS, CDR2 FQNEAQ, per germline. The length of the CDR3 is 14 residues. The V end lost 1 base, the J end lost 1 base, and 7 bases lay between the germline ends. CDR3 amino acids: CASSLDTGNTEAFF. The CDR3 nucleotides are TGTGCCAGCAGCTTAGATACAGGGAACACTGAAGCTTTCTTT.

This clonotype was seen at least ten times. This chain uses TRBV20-1 with TRBJ2-3, with unresolved D. Germline CDR1 is DFQATT and CDR2 is SNEGSKA (reference sequence). Deletions cut 1 base from V and 2 bases from J, with 7 bases between. The CDR3 is 13 amino acids. CDR3 amino acids: CSARAGLTDTQYF. CDR3 in DNA: TGCAGTGCTAGAGCCGGGCTCACAGATACGCAGTATTTT.

Comments on this clonotype: Since a much larger clone is just one base distant, this may be a read error. V gene TRBV20-1 combines with J gene TRBJ2-7; D might be TRBD2 (6 bases). V dropped 1 base and J dropped 0 bases, with 16 bases sitting between them. This CDR3 is 16 amino acids long. CDR1 is DFQATT, CDR2 SNEGSKA, per germline (reference sequence). This CDR3 reads CSARGETRDFSYEQYF. CDR3 DNA: TGCAGTGCTAGAGGCGAAACCCGGGACTTCTCCTACGAGCAGTACTTC.

Points on this clonotype: At one of its ends the junction is not consistent with the germline gene, which may arise from a read error. The chain employs TRBV29-1 and TRBJ1-4; tentative D call: TRBD1 (5 bases). This CDR3 has 15 residues. Looked up from germline, CDR1 is SQVTM and CDR2 is ANQGSEA. CDR3 loop: CSVQRGQSHNEKLFF. CDR3 in DNA: TGCAGCGTTCAGAGAGGACAATCCCATAATGAAAAATTGTTTTTT.

This clonotype was found many times. The rearrangement joins TRBV7-2 to TRBJ2-2, with a weak D call TRBD1 (6 bases). Per germline, CDR1 SGHTA and CDR2 FQGNSA. The CDR3 runs to 15 residues. The ends were cut back, 6 bases at V and 8 bases at J, with 19 bases in the middle. CDR3 DNA sequence: TGTGCCAGCAGATTACAGGGCCTAACGGAGGGGGAGCTGTTTTTT. It codes for CASRLQGLTEGELFF.